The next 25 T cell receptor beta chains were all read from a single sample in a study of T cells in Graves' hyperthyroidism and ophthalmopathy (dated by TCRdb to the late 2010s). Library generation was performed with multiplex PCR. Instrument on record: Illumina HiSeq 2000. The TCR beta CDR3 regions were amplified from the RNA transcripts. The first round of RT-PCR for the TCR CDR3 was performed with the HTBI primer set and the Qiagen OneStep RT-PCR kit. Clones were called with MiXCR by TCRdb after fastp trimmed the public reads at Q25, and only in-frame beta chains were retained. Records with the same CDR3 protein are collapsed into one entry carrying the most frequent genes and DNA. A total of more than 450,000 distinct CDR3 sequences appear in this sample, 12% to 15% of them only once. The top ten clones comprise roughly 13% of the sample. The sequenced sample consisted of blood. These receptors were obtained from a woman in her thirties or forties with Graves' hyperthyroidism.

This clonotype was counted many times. The CDR3 DNA reads as TGTGCCAGCAGCTTAGGGCAGGGCTCCGATACGCAGTATTTT. Its translation is CASSLGQGSDTQYF. The chain joins TRBV7-9 to TRBJ2-3; the D gene is possibly TRBD1 (5 bases). Germline V CDR1 and CDR2: SEHNR, FQNEAQ (reference sequence). The CDR3 runs 14 residues. Trimming left V 1 base short and J 6 bases short, with 11 bases between.

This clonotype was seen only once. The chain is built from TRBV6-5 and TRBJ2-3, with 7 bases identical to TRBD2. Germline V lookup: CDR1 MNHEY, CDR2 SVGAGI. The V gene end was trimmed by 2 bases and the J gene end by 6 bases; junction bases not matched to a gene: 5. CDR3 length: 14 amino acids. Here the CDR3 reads CASSYAGALDTQYF. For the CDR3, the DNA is TGTGCCAGCAGTTACGCGGGAGCGCTGGATACGCAGTATTTT.

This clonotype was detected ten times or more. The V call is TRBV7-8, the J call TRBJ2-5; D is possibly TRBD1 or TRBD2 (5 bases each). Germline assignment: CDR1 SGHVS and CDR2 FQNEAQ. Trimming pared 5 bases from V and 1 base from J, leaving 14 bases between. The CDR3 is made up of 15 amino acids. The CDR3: CASSPYGGFQETQYF. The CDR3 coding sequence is TGTGCCAGCAGCCCTTATGGGGGTTTCCAAGAGACCCAGTACTTC.

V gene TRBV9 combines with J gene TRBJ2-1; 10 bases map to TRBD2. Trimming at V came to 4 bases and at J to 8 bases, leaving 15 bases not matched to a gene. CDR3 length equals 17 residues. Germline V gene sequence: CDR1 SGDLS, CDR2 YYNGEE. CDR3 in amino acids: CASSRLEAGGPIDEQFF. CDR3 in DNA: TGTGCCAGCAGCCGCTTAGAAGCGGGAGGGCCTATTGATGAGCAGTTCTTC. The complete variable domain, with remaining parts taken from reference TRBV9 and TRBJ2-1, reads DSGVTQTPKHLITATGQRVTLRCSPRSGDLSVYWYQQSLDQGLQFLIQYYNGEERAKGNILERFSAQQFPDLHSELNLSSLELGDSALYFCASSRLEAGGPIDEQFFGPGTRLTVL.

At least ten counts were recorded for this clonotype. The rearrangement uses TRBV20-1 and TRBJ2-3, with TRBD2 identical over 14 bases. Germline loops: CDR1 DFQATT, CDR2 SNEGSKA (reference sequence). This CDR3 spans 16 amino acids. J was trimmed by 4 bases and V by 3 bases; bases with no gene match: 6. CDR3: CSASRGTSGSADTQYF. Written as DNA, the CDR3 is TGCAGTGCTAGTCGGGGGACTAGCGGGAGTGCAGATACGCAGTATTTT.

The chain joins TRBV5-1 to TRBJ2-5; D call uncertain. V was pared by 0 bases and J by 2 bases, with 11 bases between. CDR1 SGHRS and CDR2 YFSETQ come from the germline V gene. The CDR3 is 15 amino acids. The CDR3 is CASSLERQVQETQYF. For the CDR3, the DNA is TGCGCCAGCAGCTTGGAGCGACAAGTGCAAGAGACCCAGTACTTC.

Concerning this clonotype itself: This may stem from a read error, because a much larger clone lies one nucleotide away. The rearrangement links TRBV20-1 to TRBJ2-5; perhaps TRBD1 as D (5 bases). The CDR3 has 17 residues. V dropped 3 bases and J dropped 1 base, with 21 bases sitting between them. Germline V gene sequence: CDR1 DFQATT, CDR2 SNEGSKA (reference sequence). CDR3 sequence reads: CSASRGGGRLIQETQYF. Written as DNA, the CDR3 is TGCAGTGCTAGTAGGGGTGGTGGACGCCTGATCCAAGAGACCCAGTACTTC.

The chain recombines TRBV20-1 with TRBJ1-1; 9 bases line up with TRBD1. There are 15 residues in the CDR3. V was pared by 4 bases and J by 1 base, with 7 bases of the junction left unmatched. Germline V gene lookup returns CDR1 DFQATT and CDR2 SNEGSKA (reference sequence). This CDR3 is CSATDRGRWNTEAFF. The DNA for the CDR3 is TGCAGTGCTACTGACAGGGGGAGATGGAACACTGAAGCTTTCTTT.

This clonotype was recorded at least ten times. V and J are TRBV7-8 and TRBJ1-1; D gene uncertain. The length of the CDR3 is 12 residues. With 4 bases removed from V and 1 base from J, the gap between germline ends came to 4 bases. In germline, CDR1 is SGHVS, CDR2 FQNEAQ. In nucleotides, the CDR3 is TGTGCCAGCAGCTACCCGAACACTGAAGCTTTCTTT. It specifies CASSYPNTEAFF.

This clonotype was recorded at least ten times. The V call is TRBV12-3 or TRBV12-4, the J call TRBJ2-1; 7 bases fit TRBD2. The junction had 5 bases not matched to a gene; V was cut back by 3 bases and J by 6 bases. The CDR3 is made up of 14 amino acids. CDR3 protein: CASSFGREINEQFF. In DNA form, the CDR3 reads TGTGCCAGCAGTTTTGGGCGGGAGATCAATGAGCAGTTCTTC.

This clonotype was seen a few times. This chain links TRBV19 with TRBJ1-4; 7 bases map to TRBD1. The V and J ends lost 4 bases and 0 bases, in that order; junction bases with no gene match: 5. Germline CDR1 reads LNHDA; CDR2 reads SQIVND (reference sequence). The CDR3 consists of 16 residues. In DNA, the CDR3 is TGTGCCAGTAGTACGGGACAGCTCGCAACTAATGAAAAACTGTTTTTT. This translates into CASSTGQLATNEKLFF. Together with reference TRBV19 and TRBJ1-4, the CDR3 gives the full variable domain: DGGITQSPKYLFRKEGQNVTLSCEQNLNHDAMYWYRQDPGQGLRLIYYSQIVNDFQKGDIAEGYSVSREKKESFPLTVTSAQKNPTAFYLCASSTGQLATNEKLFFGSGTQLSVL.

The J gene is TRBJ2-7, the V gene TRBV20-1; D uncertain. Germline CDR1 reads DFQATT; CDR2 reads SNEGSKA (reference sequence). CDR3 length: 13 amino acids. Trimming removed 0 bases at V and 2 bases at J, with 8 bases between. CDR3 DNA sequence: TGCAGTGCTAGAGATCTTCGGGCCTACGAGCAGTACTTC. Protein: CSARDLRAYEQYF.

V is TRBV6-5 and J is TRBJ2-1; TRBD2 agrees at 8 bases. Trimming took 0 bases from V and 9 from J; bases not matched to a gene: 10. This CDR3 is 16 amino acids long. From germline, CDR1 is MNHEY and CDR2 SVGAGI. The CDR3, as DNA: TGTGCCAGCAGTTACTCGAAGCGGGAGCTGTCTGGTGAGCAGTTCTTC. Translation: CASSYSKRELSGEQFF.

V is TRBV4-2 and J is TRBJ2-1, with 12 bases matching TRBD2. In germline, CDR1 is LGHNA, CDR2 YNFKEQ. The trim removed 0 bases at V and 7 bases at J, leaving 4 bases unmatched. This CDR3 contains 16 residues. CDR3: CASSQDLTSGSNEQFF. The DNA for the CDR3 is TGTGCCAGCAGCCAAGATTTGACTAGCGGGAGTAATGAGCAGTTCTTC.

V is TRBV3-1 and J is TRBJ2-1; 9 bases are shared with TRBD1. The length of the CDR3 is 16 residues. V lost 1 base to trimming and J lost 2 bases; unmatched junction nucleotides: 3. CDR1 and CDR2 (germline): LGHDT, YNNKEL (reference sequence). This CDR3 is CASSQAGTGTYNEQFF. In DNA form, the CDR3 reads TGTGCCAGCAGCCAAGCCGGGACAGGGACCTACAATGAGCAGTTCTTC.

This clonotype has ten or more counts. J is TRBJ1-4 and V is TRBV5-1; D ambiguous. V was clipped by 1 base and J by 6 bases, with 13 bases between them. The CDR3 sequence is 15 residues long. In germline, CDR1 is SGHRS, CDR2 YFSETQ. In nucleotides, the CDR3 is TGCGCCAGCAGCTTGTTAACGGGGTCGGATGAAAAACTGTTTTTT. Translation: CASSLLTGSDEKLFF.

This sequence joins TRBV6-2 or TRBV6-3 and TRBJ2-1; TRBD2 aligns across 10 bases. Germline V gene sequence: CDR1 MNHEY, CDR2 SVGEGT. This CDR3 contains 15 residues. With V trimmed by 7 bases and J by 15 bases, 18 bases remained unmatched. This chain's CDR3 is CASTSKPGLASWWFF. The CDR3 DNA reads TGTGCCAGCACCTCTAAGCCGGGACTAGCGTCTTGGTGGTTCTTC.

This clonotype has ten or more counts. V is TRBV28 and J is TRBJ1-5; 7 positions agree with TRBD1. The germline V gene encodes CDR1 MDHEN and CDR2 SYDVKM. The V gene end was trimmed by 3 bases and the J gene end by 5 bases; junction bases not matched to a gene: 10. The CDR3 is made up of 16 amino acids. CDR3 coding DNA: TGTGCCAGCAGTTTTAGGGGCAGGGGGACGGATCAGCCCCAGCATTTT. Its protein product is CASSFRGRGTDQPQHF.

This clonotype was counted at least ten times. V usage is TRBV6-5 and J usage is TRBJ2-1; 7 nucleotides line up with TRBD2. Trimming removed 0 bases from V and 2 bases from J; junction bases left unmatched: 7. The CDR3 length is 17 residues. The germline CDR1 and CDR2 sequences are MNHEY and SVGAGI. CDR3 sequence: CASSYSTSVRPYNEQFF. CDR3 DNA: TGTGCCAGCAGTTACTCCACTAGCGTCAGGCCCTACAATGAGCAGTTCTTC.

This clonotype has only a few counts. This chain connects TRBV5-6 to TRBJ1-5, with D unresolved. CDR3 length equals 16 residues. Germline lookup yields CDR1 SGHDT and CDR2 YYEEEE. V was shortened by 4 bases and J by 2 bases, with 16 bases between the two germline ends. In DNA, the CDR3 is TGTGCCAGCAGCACGGGTACTTCTATTGGCAATCAGCCCCAGCATTTT. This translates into CASSTGTSIGNQPQHF.

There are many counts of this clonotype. In DNA form, the CDR3 reads TGTGCCAGCAGCCCCCGGGACAGGGGTGGGAATTCACCCCTCCACTTT. Amino acid sequence: CASSPRDRGGNSPLHF. This sequence joins TRBV7-8 and TRBJ1-6; 10 bases agree with TRBD1. J lost 7 bases, V lost 5 bases, and 8 bases had no gene match. CDR3 size: 16 residues. In germline, CDR1 is SGHVS, CDR2 FQNEAQ.

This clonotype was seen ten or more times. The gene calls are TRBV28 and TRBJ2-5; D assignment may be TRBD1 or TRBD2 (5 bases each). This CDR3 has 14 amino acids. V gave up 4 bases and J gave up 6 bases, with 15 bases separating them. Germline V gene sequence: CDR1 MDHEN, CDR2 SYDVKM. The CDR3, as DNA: TGTGCCAGCAGTTCTCAGGGCTCGGGAAAGACCCAGTACTTC. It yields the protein CASSSQGSGKTQYF.

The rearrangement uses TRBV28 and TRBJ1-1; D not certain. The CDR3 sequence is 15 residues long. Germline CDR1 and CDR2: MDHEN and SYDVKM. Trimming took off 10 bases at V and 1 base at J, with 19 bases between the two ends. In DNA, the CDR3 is TGTGCCACCGACCCCTATTTATTCGGGAACACTGAAGCTTTCTTT. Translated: CATDPYLFGNTEAFF.

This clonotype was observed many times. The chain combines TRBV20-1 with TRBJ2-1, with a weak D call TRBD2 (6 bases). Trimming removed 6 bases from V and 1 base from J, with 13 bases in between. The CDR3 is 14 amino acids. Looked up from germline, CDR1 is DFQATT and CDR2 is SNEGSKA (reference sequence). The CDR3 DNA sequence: TGCAGTGCACCGGGGAGCGGGTCCTACAATGAGCAGTTCTTC. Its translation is CSAPGSGSYNEQFF.

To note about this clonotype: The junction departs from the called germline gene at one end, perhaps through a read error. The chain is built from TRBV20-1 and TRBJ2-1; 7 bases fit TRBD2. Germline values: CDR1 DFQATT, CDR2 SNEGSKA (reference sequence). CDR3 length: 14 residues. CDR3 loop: CSASGRRLYSEQFF. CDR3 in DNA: TGCAGTGCTAGCGGGAGGAGGCTATACAGTGAGCAGTTCTTC.